This entry lists 28 T cell receptor beta chains sequenced from one sample in a study of CD8+CD57+ T cells in acquired aplastic anemia. Researchers used genomic DNA as the template to profile TCR beta VDJ and CDR3. From the reads, TCRdb called clonotypes with MiXCR, one entry per CDR3 protein. The data hold about 250,000 distinct CDR3 sequences, with about 44% observed a single time. It was patients with CD8+CD57+ cell expansion by flow cytometry who were chosen for sequencing. Sample: sorted CD4+, CD8+, or CD8+CD57+ T cells (not recorded which) from PBMCs. All receptors come from a human donor with aplastic anemia.

This rearrangement joins TRBV10-2 to TRBJ1-6, with D unresolved. The V gene lost 0 bases and the J gene lost 10 bases, with 1 base spanning the gap. CDR1 WSHSY and CDR2 SAAADI come from the germline V gene. This CDR3 has 11 residues. The CDR3 bases are TGCGCCAGCAGTGAGTCCTCACCCCTCCACTTT. Translated: CASSESSPLHF.

This rearrangement joins TRBV12-3 or TRBV12-4 to TRBJ2-7, with D possibly matching TRBD2 (5 bases). Trimming stripped 6 bases from V and 7 bases from J, with 10 bases between. CDR3 length: 11 amino acids. CDR3 residues: CASRGDWEQYF. The CDR3 DNA reads TGTGCCAGCAGGGGAGACTGGGAGCAGTACTTC.

This chain joins TRBV5-1 and TRBJ1-2, with D hard to call. The CDR3 is 14 amino acids. The V and J ends lost 4 bases and 4 bases respectively, with 14 bases between them. The germline gives CDR1 SGHRS, CDR2 YFSETQ. The CDR3 loop reads CASSPPGRTYGYTF. The DNA for the CDR3 is TGCGCCAGCAGCCCACCAGGACGGACCTATGGCTACACCTTC.

This clonotype appeared a few times. A much larger clone lies a single base off, so this may be a read error. The genes are TRBV27 and TRBJ1-2, with D perhaps matching TRBD1 (6 bases). The length of the CDR3 is 12 residues. Per germline, CDR1 MNHEY and CDR2 SMNVEV (reference sequence). The CDR3 sequence: CASSDHRDGCTF. The CDR3 DNA follows: TGTGCCAGCAGCGACCACAGGGATGGCTGCACCTTC.

This clonotype has at least ten counts. The gene calls are TRBV9 and TRBJ1-2; no clear D gene. CDR3 length: 16 residues. The germline V gene encodes CDR1 SGDLS and CDR2 YYNGEE. Trimming took off 3 bases at V and 6 bases at J, with 21 bases between the two ends. The CDR3 DNA reads as TGTGCCAGCAGCGCCGAAGCCTTCGACGGTCTAGATGGCTACACCTTC. Translating it yields CASSAEAFDGLDGYTF.

The J gene is TRBJ2-1, the V gene TRBV2, with 7 bases lining up with TRBD2. The CDR3 spans 13 residues. V shed 5 bases and J 15 bases; nucleotides not matched to a gene: 13. Germline V CDR1 and CDR2: SNHLY, FYNNEI. This CDR3 is CASSLGIAGAGFF. The CDR3 DNA follows: TGTGCCAGCAGTCTAGGTATAGCGGGCGCTGGGTTCTTC.

The chain couples TRBV12-3 or TRBV12-4 to TRBJ2-3, with TRBD1 as a possible D gene (6 bases). V gave up 6 bases and J gave up 4 bases, with 14 bases separating them. The CDR3 is 14 amino acids. This CDR3 is CASRPRDRPDTQYF. In DNA form, the CDR3 reads TGTGCCAGCAGACCCCGCGACAGGCCAGATACGCAGTATTTT.

The chain is built from TRBV5-6 and TRBJ2-5; D call uncertain. V lost 0 bases, J lost 5 bases, and 11 bases lay in between. The CDR3 runs 14 residues. The germline CDR1 and CDR2 sequences are SGHDT and YYEEEE. The CDR3 bases are TGTGCCAGCAGCTTGGGGGCGGTTGGGGAGACCCAGTACTTC. Its translation is CASSLGAVGETQYF.

J is TRBJ1-2 and V is TRBV10-3; D not resolved. This CDR3 is built from 16 residues. V was trimmed by 3 bases and J by 2 bases, leaving 16 bases between them. CDR1 ENHRY and CDR2 SYGVKD come from the germline V gene. The CDR3 region has the DNA TGTGCCATCAGTGATCTGGTAGGGCAGGAGAACTATGGCTACACCTTC. It is translated as CAISDLVGQENYGYTF.

This clonotype was observed at least ten times. The rearrangement links TRBV9 to TRBJ1-3, with D possibly TRBD1 on 5 matching bases. This CDR3 has 15 residues. V lost 3 bases and J lost 0, with 10 bases in between. The germline CDR1 and CDR2 sequences are SGDLS and YYNGEE. CDR3 region: CASSAEGRSGNTIYF. CDR3 DNA: TGTGCCAGCAGCGCGGAGGGGCGCTCTGGAAACACCATATATTTT.

This clonotype was recorded many times. This sequence joins TRBV6-5 and TRBJ1-6; TRBD1 matches 8 bases. The CDR3 runs 17 residues. The V segment lost 2 bases and the J segment 4 bases; nucleotides outside the gene matches: 7. The germline V gene encodes CDR1 MNHEY and CDR2 SVGAGI. CDR3 sequence (DNA): TGTGCCAGCAGTTACGACCACAGGGGGAGATATAATTCACCCCTCCACTTT. This translates into CASSYDHRGRYNSPLHF.

The chain recombines TRBV20-1 with TRBJ2-5, with TRBD2 identical over 11 bases. There are 16 residues in the CDR3. Germline loops: CDR1 DFQATT, CDR2 SNEGSKA (reference sequence). Trimming took 0 bases from V and 3 from J; bases not matched to a gene: 6. CDR3 nucleotide sequence: TGCAGTGCTAGAGACATAGCGGGGGGGACAGAAGAGACCCAGTACTTC. Protein sequence: CSARDIAGGTEETQYF.

As to this clonotype: A much larger clone is a single base away; this may be a read error. The V gene is TRBV7-2, the J gene TRBJ2-7, with unresolved D. This CDR3 comprises 14 residues. Germline V lookup: CDR1 SGHTA, CDR2 FQGNSA. The V end was cut by 5 bases, the J end by 1 base, with 12 bases between. DNA for the CDR3: TGTGCCAGCAGCCAAGGCTTGGGATCCTACGAGCAGTACTTC. Encoded protein: CASSQGLGSYEQYF. Full variable domain (remainder filled in from reference TRBV7-2 and TRBJ2-7): GAGVSQSPSNKVTEKGKDVELRCDPISGHTALYWYRQSLGQGLEFLIYFQGNSAPDKSGLPSDRFSAERTGGSVSTLTIQRTQQEDSAVYLCASSQGLGSYEQYFGPGTRLTVT.

This clonotype has ten or more counts. The chain has TRBV7-8 and TRBJ2-5; TRBD1 aligns across 7 bases. Germline V lookup: CDR1 SGHVS, CDR2 FQNEAQ. J was trimmed by 1 base and V by 1 base; bases with no gene match: 3. The CDR3 loop spans 15 amino acids. CDR3 nucleotide sequence: TGTGCCAGCAGCTTAGAGGGGGCGAGCCAAGAGACCCAGTACTTC. Encoded protein: CASSLEGASQETQYF. Together with reference TRBV7-8 and TRBJ2-5, the CDR3 gives the full variable domain: GAGVSQSPRYKVAKRGQDVALRCDPISGHVSLFWYQQALGQGPEFLTYFQNEAQLDKSGLPSDRFFAERPEGSVSTLKIQRTQQEDSAVYLCASSLEGASQETQYFGPGTRLLVL.

In its sample, this clonotype was seen once. V and J are TRBV19 and TRBJ1-2, with 8 bases fitting TRBD1. Germline V gene sequence: CDR1 LNHDA, CDR2 SQIVND (reference sequence). The CDR3 covers 16 residues. V gave up 7 bases and J gave up 2 bases; unmatched junction bases: 12. The CDR3 spells CASKRDRFGLNYGYTF. The CDR3 bases are TGTGCCAGTAAGAGGGACAGGTTCGGGTTGAACTATGGCTACACCTTC.

This clonotype was picked up many times. The J gene is TRBJ2-1, the V gene TRBV5-5; the match to TRBD2 covers 7 bases. CDR1 and CDR2 from the germline V gene are SGHKS and YYEKEE (reference sequence). The CDR3 runs 14 residues. Unmatched junction bases numbered 8, after V lost 4 bases and J lost 7 bases. As DNA, the CDR3 is TGTGCCAGCAGCCCCTCGACTAGCTGGAATGAGCAGTTCTTC. It yields the protein CASSPSTSWNEQFF. Looking up the rest from reference TRBV5-5 and TRBJ2-1 gives the full variable domain: DAGVTQSPTHLIKTRGQQVTLRCSPISGHKSVSWYQQVLGQGPQFIFQYYEKEERGRGNFPDRFSARQFPNYSSELNVNALLLGDSALYLCASSPSTSWNEQFFGPGTRLTVL.

The chain uses TRBV7-9 and TRBJ2-2, with TRBD1 matching over 9 bases. The CDR3 consists of 18 residues. The germline gives CDR1 SEHNR, CDR2 FQNEAQ (reference sequence). V lost 5 bases, J lost 7 bases, and 17 bases stayed unmatched. The chain's CDR3 is CASSPHAPRDRDNGELFF. CDR3 nucleotide sequence: TGTGCCAGCAGCCCTCATGCCCCCCGGGACAGGGATAACGGGGAGCTGTTTTTT.

Points on this clonotype: One junction end does not reproduce the germline sequence, and a read error may be involved. The chain has TRBV10-1 and TRBJ1-1, with D uncertain. The CDR3 extends over 13 amino acids. CDR1 and CDR2 from the germline V gene are WNHNN and SYGVQD (reference sequence). CDR3 protein: CATRREMNTEAFF. The CDR3 DNA follows: TGCGCCACCAGACGGGAGATGAACACTGAGGCTTTCTTT.

This clonotype has at least ten counts. This CDR3 reads CASSLRSQLGNGQFF. DNA for the CDR3: TGTGCCAGCAGCTTAAGAAGTCAATTGGGCAACGGTCAGTTCTTC. V usage is TRBV7-8 and J usage is TRBJ2-1; D call uncertain. There are 15 residues in the CDR3. V lost 2 bases and J 13 bases, leaving 21 bases between the germline ends. CDR1 is SGHVS and CDR2 is FQNEAQ in the germline V gene.

This clonotype came up many times. V gene TRBV7-9 combines with J gene TRBJ1-6; no clear D. The V gene's germline CDR1 is SEHNR and CDR2 FQNEAQ (reference sequence). V lost 2 bases, J lost 0 bases, and 11 bases lay in between. The CDR3 has 17 amino acids. DNA for the CDR3: TGTGCCAGCAGCTTATTCGTGACAAGCTCCTATAATTCACCCCTCCACTTT. Amino acids: CASSLFVTSSYNSPLHF.

This clonotype was counted at least ten times. The V gene is TRBV6-4, the J gene TRBJ2-2; weak D call: TRBD2 (6 bases). This CDR3 has 13 residues. Trimming took off 2 bases at V and 9 bases at J, with 10 bases between the two ends. Germline V CDR1 and CDR2: MRHNA, SNTAGT. CDR3 DNA sequence: TGTGCCAGCAGTGACAGGGGAGGAAGGGAGCTGTTTTTT. Translating gives CASSDRGGRELFF.

This clonotype was counted a few times. The J gene is TRBJ2-5, the V gene TRBV7-9; a possible D gene is TRBD2 (7 bases). CDR1 and CDR2 from the germline V gene are SEHNR and FQNEAQ (reference sequence). This CDR3 has 18 amino acids. V was cut by 3 bases and J by 0 bases, with 20 bases left in between. CDR3 nucleotide sequence: TGTGCCAGCAGCTTTAAAGTGGGAGGGGGAGCTTACCAAGAGACCCAGTACTTC. Its translation: CASSFKVGGGAYQETQYF. Filled out from reference TRBV7-9 and TRBJ2-5, the complete variable domain reads DTGVSQNPRHKITKRGQNVTFRCDPISEHNRLYWYRQTLGQGPEFLTYFQNEAQLEKSRLLSDRFSAERPKGSFSTLEIQRTEQGDSAMYLCASSFKVGGGAYQETQYFGPGTRLLVL.

The chain carries TRBV11-1 and TRBJ2-1, with 10 positions matching TRBD2. The CDR3 runs to 16 residues. CDR1 and CDR2 (germline): SGHAT, FQDESV (reference sequence). V was clipped by 5 bases and J by 2 bases; unmatched bases: 6. The CDR3 here is CASSQASGRAYNEQFF. For the CDR3, the DNA is TGTGCCAGCAGCCAAGCGAGCGGGAGGGCCTACAATGAGCAGTTCTTC.

This clonotype came up a few times. The chain combines TRBV28 with TRBJ2-7, with 8 bases fitting TRBD1. CDR1 and CDR2 from the germline V gene are MDHEN and SYDVKM. This CDR3 is built from 12 residues. Trimming at V came to 5 bases and at J to 10 bases, leaving 7 bases not matched to a gene. The CDR3 DNA reads as TGTGCCAGCAGTGAACAGACAGGGGAACAGTACTTC. Translation: CASSEQTGEQYF.

With regard to this clonotype: It is likely a read error, because the conserved phenylalanine at the end of the CDR3 is missing. The chain recombines TRBV6-5 with TRBJ2-5, with 12 bases that match TRBD2. The CDR3 runs 15 residues. CDR1 is MNHEY, CDR2 SVGAGI, per germline. DNA of the CDR3: TGCGCCAGCAGTTTACTAGCGGGAGGCCGGGAGACCCAGTACCTC. It codes for CASSLLAGGRETQYL.

This clonotype was recorded at least ten times. DNA for the CDR3: TGCAGTGCTAGAGATGGAGTAATGCAGGCCAACGTCCTGACTTTC. It yields the protein CSARDGVMQANVLTF. This chain links TRBV20-1 with TRBJ2-6; D is uncertain. The length of the CDR3 is 15 residues. Trimming took 0 bases from V and 6 from J, leaving 12 bases between them. Germline V gene data show CDR1 as DFQATT and CDR2 as SNEGSKA (reference sequence).

This clonotype occurred many times. The chain uses TRBV29-1 and TRBJ2-1; the match to TRBD2 covers 12 bases. The CDR3 totals 14 residues. Losses at the gene ends were 6 bases for V and 8 bases for J; bases not matched to a gene: 8. Germline CDR1 reads SQVTM; CDR2 reads ANQGSEA. DNA for the CDR3: TGCAGCGTCGCGCTAGCGGGAGGGCCCTATGAGCAGTTCTTC. This encodes CSVALAGGPYEQFF.

This clonotype has just a few counts. The rearrangement links TRBV13 to TRBJ2-3; a possible D gene is TRBD2 (5 bases). Germline V lookup: CDR1 PRHDT, CDR2 FYEKMQ (reference sequence). V was pared by 5 bases and J by 1 base, with 22 bases between. There are 18 residues in the CDR3. The CDR3 sequence is CASSPDKLGERRTDTQYF. In nucleotides, the CDR3 is TGTGCCAGCAGCCCTGACAAACTGGGCGAGCGGCGCACAGATACGCAGTATTTT.